The source of this TCR beta chain is a study of T-cell memory formation after mild COVID-19. Constant-segment primers and 5'RACE yielded cDNA libraries for TCR alpha and TCR beta, each carrying sample barcodes and UMIs. TCRdb re-analysed the 5' RACE reads in MiXCR, keeping a single row per CDR3 protein. Of over 450,000 distinct CDR3 sequences listed, roughly 22% are singletons. J gave up 2 bases and V 2 bases, and 6 bases lay outside the gene matches. Germline lookup yields CDR1 GTSNPN and CDR2 SVGIG (reference sequence). The CDR3 is 14 residues long. This receptor was obtained from an adult woman who had mild COVID-19 (a few samples of this study predate the infection). Cell type and time point are not known. The source material was PBMCs or a T cell subset sorted from them (not recorded which). V usage is TRBV30 and J usage is TRBJ2-7, with 7 bases aligning to TRBD1. CDR3 region: CAWSKADRTYEQYF. As DNA, the CDR3 is TGTGCCTGGAGTAAGGCGGACAGGACCTACGAGCAGTACTTC. Variable domain in full (rest from reference TRBV30 and TRBJ2-7): SQTIHQWPATLVQPVGSPLSLECTVEGTSNPNLYWYRQAAGRGLQLLFYSVGIGQISSEVPQNLSASRPQDRQFILSSKKLLLSDSGFYLCAWSKADRTYEQYFGPGTRLTVT.